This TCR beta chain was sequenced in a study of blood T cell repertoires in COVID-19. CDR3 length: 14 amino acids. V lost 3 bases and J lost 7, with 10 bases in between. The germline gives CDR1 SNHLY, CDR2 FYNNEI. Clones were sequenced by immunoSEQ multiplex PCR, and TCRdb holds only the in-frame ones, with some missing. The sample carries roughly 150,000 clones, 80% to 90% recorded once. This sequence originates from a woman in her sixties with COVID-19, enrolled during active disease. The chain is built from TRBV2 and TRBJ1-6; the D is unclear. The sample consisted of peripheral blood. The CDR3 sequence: CASSEGRKNSPLHF. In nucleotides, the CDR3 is TGTGCCAGCAGTGAGGGCAGGAAAAATTCACCCCTCCACTTT.